The T cell receptor (beta chain) under discussion was sequenced for a study of blood T cell repertoires in COVID-19. Whole-study context: Specimens from acute and convalescent COVID-19 originated in the United States, Italy and Spain.

In the source study's methods: Reference gene primer amplification gave nucleated cell count estimates. Data came from immunoSEQ multiplex PCR; TCRdb stores just in-frame clones and leaves some out. The V and J calls and the clone size are those of that table, but D and trimming were determined from the DNA. Here the sample spans about 300,000 clones, around 86% being singletons. The clonotype originates from a human donor in a cohort sampled during active COVID-19. The material sequenced was peripheral blood.

CDR3: CSSIPGTGNTEAFF. Here the CDR3 DNA reads TGCAGCTCGATCCCCGGGACAGGGAACACTGAAGCTTTCTTT. The chain couples TRBV29-1 to TRBJ1-1; 8 bases fit TRBD1. The germline V gene encodes CDR1 SQVTM and CDR2 ANQGSEA. The V and J ends lost 8 bases and 1 base, in that order; junction bases with no gene match: 9. This CDR3 spans 14 amino acids.